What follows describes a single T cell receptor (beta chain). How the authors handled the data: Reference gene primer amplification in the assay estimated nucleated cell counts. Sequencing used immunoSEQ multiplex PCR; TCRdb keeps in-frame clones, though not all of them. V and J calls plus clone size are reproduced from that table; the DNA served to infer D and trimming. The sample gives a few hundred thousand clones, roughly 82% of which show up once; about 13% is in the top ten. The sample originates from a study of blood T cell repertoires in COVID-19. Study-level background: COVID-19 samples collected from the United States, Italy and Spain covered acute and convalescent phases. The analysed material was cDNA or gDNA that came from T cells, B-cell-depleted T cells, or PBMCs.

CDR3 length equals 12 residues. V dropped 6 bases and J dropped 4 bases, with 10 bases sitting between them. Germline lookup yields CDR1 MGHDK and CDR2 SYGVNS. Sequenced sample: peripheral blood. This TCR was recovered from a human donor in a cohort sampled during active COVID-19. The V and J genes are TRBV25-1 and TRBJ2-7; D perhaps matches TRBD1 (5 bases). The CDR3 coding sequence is TGTGCCAGCAGCAAAAGACAGTACGAGCAGTACTTC. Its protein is CASSKRQYEQYF.